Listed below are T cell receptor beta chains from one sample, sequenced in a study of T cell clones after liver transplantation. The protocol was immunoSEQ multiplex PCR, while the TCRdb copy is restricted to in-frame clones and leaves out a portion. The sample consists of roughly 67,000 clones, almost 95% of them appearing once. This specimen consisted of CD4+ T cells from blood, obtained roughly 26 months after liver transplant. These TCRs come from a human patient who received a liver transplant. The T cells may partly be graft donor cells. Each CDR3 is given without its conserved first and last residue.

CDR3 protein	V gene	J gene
ASSEALWGKYGYT	TRBV6-1	TRBJ1-2
ASSEGPSQTYEQY	TRBV2	TRBJ2-7
ASSFRTSGNQETQY	TRBV12-1	TRBJ2-5
ASSDRQYTEAF	TRBV25-1	TRBJ1-1
ASSVPTGGEDEQY	TRBV5-1	TRBJ2-7
ASSSGLAGNYEQY	TRBV5-4	TRBJ2-7
ATGARGASGNTIY	TRBV19	TRBJ1-3
SARSPDTQY	TRBV20-1	TRBJ2-3
ASKTGGGLPNEQY	TRBV7-8	TRBJ2-7
ASSIEDRGWAEAF	TRBV19	TRBJ1-1
ASSVYGDGAYEQY	TRBV7-8	TRBJ2-7
ASTERKNNEQF	TRBV6-1	TRBJ2-1
ASSIGAGQHTEAF	TRBV19	TRBJ1-1
ASSLGPGVNTGELF	TRBV7-9	TRBJ2-2
ASSQATGGVEAF	TRBV4-2	TRBJ1-1
ATKRTSGDEQY	TRBV6-5	TRBJ2-7
ASSRPGTGGDGNTIY	TRBV28	TRBJ1-3
ASSPQTVWRTEAF	TRBV28	TRBJ1-1
ASSQQGGSYGYT	TRBV6-5	TRBJ1-2
ASSLGNRVEWSTDTQY	TRBV27	TRBJ2-3
ASSPQGQGYEQY	TRBV5-4	TRBJ2-7
ASSIDEAGGSDTQY	TRBV19	TRBJ2-3
ASSRWGLGNQPQH	TRBV5-6	TRBJ1-5
ASSRAGGGRNEQF	TRBV6-5	TRBJ2-1
ASSTGTGRAGGNEQF	TRBV5-4	TRBJ2-1
ASSLSGTSNTGELF	TRBV4-3	TRBJ2-2
ASSLDGGATYEQY	TRBV11-2	TRBJ2-7
ASSQTGTSRYEQY	TRBV19	TRBJ2-7
ASSLSGQGALGETQY	TRBV19	TRBJ2-5
ASSISPPGGEQY	TRBV19	TRBJ2-7
ASSRTGLYEQY	TRBV5-4	TRBJ2-7
ASSPEGQRGTEAF	TRBV27	TRBJ1-1
ASKTGGAMGEQY	TRBV6-5	TRBJ2-7
ASSPFRTGVGTDTQY	TRBV28	TRBJ2-3
ASRWTGTDYNEQF	TRBV7-2	TRBJ2-1
ATSVGQGFKAGELF	TRBV5-1	TRBJ2-2
ASSLLAGGPDTQY	TRBV7-2	TRBJ2-3
ASTVTGGYQPQH	TRBV19	TRBJ1-5
ASSVSGGNTEAF	TRBV6-1	TRBJ1-1
ASSPTRFTDTQY	TRBV19	TRBJ2-3
ASRRSPTNNEQF	TRBV5-1	TRBJ2-1
ASSPTTSIQY	TRBV28	TRBJ2-4
ARGQGKGEQY	TRBV5-3	TRBJ2-7
ASSYSSGRTEAF	TRBV6-5	TRBJ1-1
ASSVVGQSYEQY	TRBV9	TRBJ2-7
ASSPELTRTRGSQY	TRBV2	TRBJ2-5
ASSLVAGSEVGTQY	TRBV11-2	TRBJ2-5
ASSLEVGEQY	TRBV7-9	TRBJ2-7
ASSIDGQAYGYT	TRBV19	TRBJ1-2
ASSLGLGEQY	TRBV2	TRBJ2-7
AWRTGPYEQY	TRBV30	TRBJ2-7
ASSPSPGGYT	TRBV11-2	TRBJ1-2
ASSPTSGIHNEQF	TRBV18	TRBJ2-1
ASVRQGVGETQY	TRBV12-5	TRBJ2-5
ASSLKYWVAGKWTDTQY	TRBV7-3	TRBJ2-3